The text below deals with one T cell receptor (beta chain). What it recognizes is unknown. One end of the junction fails to match germline, which may point to a read error. The data stem from a study of blood T cells in healthy people across ages. Study-wide points: Among long-lived donors, naive CD4+ cells were more numerous and diversity higher than in aged donors.

It was with a sample-barcoded 5' primer and a J-beta primer mix that a second PCR of roughly 7 to 12 cycles was run. A template-switch adaptor with 12 random nucleotides tagged each cDNA molecule. TCRdb redid the calling of the 5' RACE reads with MiXCR, one entry per CDR3 protein. The data hold around 900,000 distinct CDR3 sequences, with roughly 26% observed a single time. Each sample yielded at least 6.5 million isolated PBMCs. This CDR3 has 15 amino acids. The source material was blood. This chain joins TRBV12-3 or TRBV12-4 and TRBJ2-1, with a weak D call TRBD2 (6 bases). This receptor was obtained from a woman older than 75 in good health. The CDR3 DNA is TGTGCCAGCAGTTTGACTAGAGTGAGGGCAGATGAGCAGTATTTC. Translated: CASSLTRVRADEQYF.